One sample yielded the 10 T cell receptor beta chains listed below, sequenced in a study of CD8 T cells in Susac syndrome. When the RNA was reverse transcribed, random hexamers were used with an input of roughly 0.45 to 1 ug. TCRdb re-analysed the immunoSEQ multiplex PCR reads in MiXCR, keeping a single row per CDR3 protein. The sample has some 130,000 distinct CDR3 sequences, roughly 80% seen once. The sample taken for sequencing was CD8+ T cells from PBMCs. These receptors all stem from a human donor with multiple sclerosis.

This clonotype was observed a handful of times. The J gene is TRBJ2-2, the V gene TRBV19; D is possibly TRBD2 (6 bases). CDR1 is LNHDA and CDR2 is SQIVND in the germline V gene (reference sequence). CDR3 length: 14 amino acids. Trimming stripped 6 bases from V and 5 bases from J, with 13 bases between. This CDR3 reads CASRAGHGTGELFF. The CDR3 DNA reads TGTGCCAGTAGAGCGGGCCATGGGACCGGGGAGCTGTTTTTT.

The J gene is TRBJ1-5, the V gene TRBV28; 7 nucleotides match TRBD1. This CDR3 is built from 19 residues. V lost 1 base to trimming and J lost 0 bases; unmatched junction nucleotides: 12. Germline assignment: CDR1 MDHEN and CDR2 SYDVKM. Written as DNA, the CDR3 is TGTGCCAGCAGTTTATTGGTGAGGGGGCCAGAGGTTAGCAATCAGCCCCAGCATTTT. Translated: CASSLLVRGPEVSNQPQHF.

This clonotype appeared a few times. CDR3 nucleotide sequence: TGTGCCAGCAGCCCCGAGGAGGTCAACGTCCTGACTTTC. Its translation: CASSPEEVNVLTF. The V gene is TRBV7-9, the J gene TRBJ2-6, with a possible D match to TRBD2 (5 bases). The CDR3 runs 13 residues. CDR1 is SEHNR and CDR2 is FQNEAQ in the germline V gene (reference sequence). The ends were cut back, 5 bases at V and 9 bases at J, with 11 bases in the middle.

The chain has TRBV12-3 or TRBV12-4 and TRBJ1-4; 7 bases align to TRBD1. Trimming removed 5 bases from V and 8 bases from J; junction bases left unmatched: 11. This CDR3 has 15 residues. The CDR3 loop is CASSPTGERMEKLFF. In DNA form, the CDR3 reads TGTGCCAGCAGTCCCACAGGGGAGAGAATGGAAAAACTGTTTTTT.

The chain couples TRBV20-1 to TRBJ1-2; D not resolved. V lost 0 bases, J lost 4 bases, and 12 bases lay in between. The CDR3 runs 14 residues. Germline V gene lookup returns CDR1 DFQATT and CDR2 SNEGSKA (reference sequence). The CDR3 spells CSARDPQVSYGYTF. The CDR3 bases are TGCAGTGCTAGAGATCCGCAGGTTAGCTATGGCTACACCTTC.

The chain recombines TRBV30 with TRBJ2-7, with 9 positions matching TRBD1. Trimming took 0 bases from V and 1 from J; bases not matched to a gene: 7. The CDR3 covers 16 residues. The germline V gene encodes CDR1 GTSNPN and CDR2 SVGIG (reference sequence). The CDR3 region is CAWSVGTGTISYEQYF. The CDR3 coding sequence is TGTGCCTGGAGTGTAGGGACAGGGACAATTTCCTACGAGCAGTACTTC.

This clonotype occurred once. The CDR3 loop is CTLLAPDSSYNEQFF. The CDR3, as DNA: TGCACTCTCTTAGCCCCGGATAGCTCCTACAATGAGCAGTTCTTC. V and J are TRBV29-1 and TRBJ2-1; D is undetermined. Germline lookup yields CDR1 SQVTM and CDR2 ANQGSEA. This CDR3 has 15 residues.

The chain has TRBV7-9 and TRBJ2-1, with TRBD2 matching 9 bases. The V and J ends lost 1 base and 5 bases, in that order; junction bases with no gene match: 3. Germline assignment: CDR1 SEHNR and CDR2 FQNEAQ (reference sequence). This CDR3 is built from 15 residues. This chain's CDR3 is CASSLVAGADNEQFF. Here the CDR3 DNA reads TGTGCCAGCAGCTTAGTAGCGGGGGCCGACAATGAGCAGTTCTTC.

The CDR3 is CASTPLGEKETQYF. The CDR3 nucleotides read TGTGCCAGCACCCCATTGGGGGAAAAAGAGACCCAGTACTTC. The chain is built from TRBV6-1 and TRBJ2-5; the D call may be TRBD1 or TRBD2 (5 bases each). The CDR3 runs 14 residues. Trimming pared 7 bases from V and 3 bases from J, leaving 15 bases between. From germline, CDR1 is MNHNS and CDR2 SASEGT.

Only one count was recorded for this clonotype. V is TRBV30 and J is TRBJ2-6, with D possibly being TRBD2 (6 bases). V lost 1 base, J lost 2 bases, and 9 bases lay in between. CDR3 length: 15 residues. CDR1 is GTSNPN, CDR2 SVGIG, per germline (reference sequence). Here the CDR3 reads CAWSGRGAGANVLTF. CDR3 sequence (DNA): TGTGCCTGGAGTGGGAGGGGAGCTGGGGCCAACGTCCTGACTTTC. The whole variable domain, remainder taken from reference TRBV30 and TRBJ2-6, is SQTIHQWPATLVQPVGSPLSLECTVEGTSNPNLYWYRQAAGRGLQLLFYSVGIGQISSEVPQNLSASRPQDRQFILSSKKLLLSDSGFYLCAWSGRGAGANVLTFGAGSRLTVL.